This T cell receptor beta chain was found in a study of CD8 T cells in Susac syndrome. Notes on this clonotype: An end of the junction does not agree with germline; a read error may underlie this.

Random-hexamer reverse transcription was applied to roughly 0.5 to 1 ug RNA. The immunoSEQ assay covered 54 Vbeta and 13 Jbeta segments for CDR3. TCRdb re-called the immunoSEQ multiplex PCR reads with MiXCR, one entry per CDR3 protein. This table holds a few hundred thousand distinct CDR3 sequences, 92% found once. The authors negatively isolated CD8+ and CD4+ T cells and FACS-enriched TEMRA cells. This receptor was taken from a human donor with multiple sclerosis. The sample consisted of CD8+ T cells from PBMCs.

The CDR3 loop is CASRTSPEGYSPLHF. CDR3 in DNA: TGTGCTAGCAGGACCAGCCCCGAAGGGTATTCACCCCTCCACTTT. The chain combines TRBV2 with TRBJ1-6; D not certain. CDR1 is SNHLY and CDR2 is FYNNEI in the germline V gene. The CDR3 is 15 amino acids.